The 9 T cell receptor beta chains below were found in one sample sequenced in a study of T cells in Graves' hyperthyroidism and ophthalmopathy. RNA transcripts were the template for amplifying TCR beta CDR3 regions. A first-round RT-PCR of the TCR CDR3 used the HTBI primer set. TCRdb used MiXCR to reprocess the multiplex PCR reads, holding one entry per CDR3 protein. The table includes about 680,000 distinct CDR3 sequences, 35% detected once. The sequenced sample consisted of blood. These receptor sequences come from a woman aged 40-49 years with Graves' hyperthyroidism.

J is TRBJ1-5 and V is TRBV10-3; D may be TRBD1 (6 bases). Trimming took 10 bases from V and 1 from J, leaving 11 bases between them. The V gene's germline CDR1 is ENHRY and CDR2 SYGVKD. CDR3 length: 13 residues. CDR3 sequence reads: CASYGQSNQPQHF. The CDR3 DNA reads TGTGCCAGCTACGGACAGAGCAATCAGCCCCAGCATTTT.

For the CDR3, the DNA is TGTGCCAGCAGCATAGCGGGGGGATTTCAGGAGACCCAGTACTTC. This sequence encodes CASSIAGGFQETQYF. The rearrangement uses TRBV28 and TRBJ2-5; 10 nucleotides agree with TRBD2. V shed 6 bases, J shed 5 bases, and the junction held 9 bases outside the gene matches. From germline, CDR1 is MDHEN and CDR2 SYDVKM. This CDR3 has 15 residues.

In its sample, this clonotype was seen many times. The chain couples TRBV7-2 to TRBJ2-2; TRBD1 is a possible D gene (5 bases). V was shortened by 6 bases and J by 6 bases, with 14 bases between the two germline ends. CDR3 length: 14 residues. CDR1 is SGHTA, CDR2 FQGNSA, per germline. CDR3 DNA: TGTGCCAGCAGACAATCCAGGGTTGCCGGGGAGCTGTTTTTT. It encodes CASRQSRVAGELFF.

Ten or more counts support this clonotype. The CDR3 sequence: CSASGPWETQYF. The CDR3 coding sequence is TGCAGTGCTAGTGGACCATGGGAGACCCAGTACTTC. The chain is built from TRBV20-1 and TRBJ2-5; D gene uncertain. The germline gives CDR1 DFQATT, CDR2 SNEGSKA (reference sequence). V was clipped by 3 bases and J by 5 bases, with 10 bases between them. This CDR3 is built from 12 residues.

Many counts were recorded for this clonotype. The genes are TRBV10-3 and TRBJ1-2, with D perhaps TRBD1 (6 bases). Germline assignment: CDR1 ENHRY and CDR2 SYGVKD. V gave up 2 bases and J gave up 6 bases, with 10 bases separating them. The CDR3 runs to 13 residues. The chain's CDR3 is CAISEEGDDGYTF. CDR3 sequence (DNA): TGTGCCATCAGTGAGGAGGGGGACGATGGCTACACCTTC.

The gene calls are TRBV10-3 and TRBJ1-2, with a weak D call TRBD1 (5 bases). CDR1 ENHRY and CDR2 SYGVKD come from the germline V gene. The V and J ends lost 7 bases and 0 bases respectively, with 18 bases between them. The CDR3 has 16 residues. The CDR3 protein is CAIKAVDSQANYGYTF. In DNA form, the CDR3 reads TGTGCCATCAAGGCAGTCGACAGCCAAGCTAACTATGGCTACACCTTC.

The chain's CDR3 is CASSLSDGQETQYF. CDR3 coding DNA: TGTGCCAGCAGCTTATCGGACGGGCAAGAGACCCAGTACTTC. The chain is built from TRBV7-2 and TRBJ2-5, with D uncertain. The CDR3 has 14 amino acids. V was clipped by 2 bases and J by 2 bases, with 9 bases between them. From germline, CDR1 is SGHTA and CDR2 FQGNSA. The full variable domain, with the rest looked up from reference TRBV7-2 and TRBJ2-5, is GAGVSQSPSNKVTEKGKDVELRCDPISGHTALYWYRQSLGQGLEFLIYFQGNSAPDKSGLPSDRFSAERTGGSVSTLTIQRTQQEDSAVYLCASSLSDGQETQYFGPGTRLLVL.

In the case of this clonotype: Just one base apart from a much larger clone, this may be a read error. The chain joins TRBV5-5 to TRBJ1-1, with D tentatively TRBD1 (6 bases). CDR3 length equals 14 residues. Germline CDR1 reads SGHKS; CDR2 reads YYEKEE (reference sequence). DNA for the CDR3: TGTGCCAGCAGCCATACAGGGCTGAACACTGACGCTTTCTTT. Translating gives CASSHTGLNTDAFF.

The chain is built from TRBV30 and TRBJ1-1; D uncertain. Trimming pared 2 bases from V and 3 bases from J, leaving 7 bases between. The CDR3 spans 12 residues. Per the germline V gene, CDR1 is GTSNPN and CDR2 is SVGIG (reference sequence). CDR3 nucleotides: TGTGCCTGGAGTAGGTCGGACACTGAAGCTTTCTTT. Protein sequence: CAWSRSDTEAFF. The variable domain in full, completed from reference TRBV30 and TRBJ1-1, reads SQTIHQWPATLVQPVGSPLSLECTVEGTSNPNLYWYRQAAGRGLQLLFYSVGIGQISSEVPQNLSASRPQDRQFILSSKKLLLSDSGFYLCAWSRSDTEAFFGQGTRLTVV.